This T cell receptor (beta chain) comes out of a study of cytomegalovirus exposure and HLA in healthy donors. Looking at the study overall: Approximately 85 million unique TCRs from HLA-typed donors were held in an early release of data.

CDR3 length equals 17 residues. Trimming removed 1 base from V and 0 bases from J, with 14 bases in between. Germline CDR1 and CDR2: MGHRA and YSYEKL. The PCR ran on 60 Vbeta and 13 Jbeta primers. The method was immunoSEQ multiplex PCR; TCRdb's version includes in-frame clones alone and lacks a portion of them. The sample contains fewer than 200,000 clones, around four fifths of which appear only once. The TCR sequence derives from a man aged 40-55 years in good health and CMV-seropositive. The chain joins TRBV4-1 to TRBJ2-3, with unresolved D. Specimen: PBMCs. The CDR3: CASSQAVIETSTDTQYF. CDR3 nucleotides: TGCGCCAGCAGCCAAGCCGTCATTGAGACTAGCACAGATACGCAGTATTTT.